One and the same sample provided the 27 T cell receptor beta chains below, sequenced in a study of cytomegalovirus exposure and HLA in healthy donors. Both 60 Vbeta primers and 13 Jbeta primers went into the PCR. TCRdb's table, derived via immunoSEQ multiplex PCR, lists solely in-frame clones and lacks some. In the table there are around 150,000 clones, about four fifths of which are singletons. The sequenced sample consisted of PBMCs. The receptors originated from a man between 50 and 59 years old in good health and CMV-seropositive.

In the case of this clone: Other DNA sequences within the sample encode an identical CDR3. This chain connects TRBV5-1 to TRBJ2-6; D remains unclear. The germline gives CDR1 SGHRS, CDR2 YFSETQ. The CDR3 is 15 amino acids. Trimming shortened V by 0 bases and J by 0 bases, and 4 bases separated the two germline ends. The CDR3 here is CASSLVASGANVLTF. CDR3 coding DNA: TGCGCCAGCAGCTTGGTGGCCTCTGGGGCCAACGTCCTGACTTTC. The full variable domain, in which reference TRBV5-1 and TRBJ2-6 provide the parts outside the CDR3, is KAGVTQTPRYLIKTRGQQVTLSCSPISGHRSVSWYQQTPGQGLQFLFEYFSETQRNKGNFPGRFSGRQFSNSRSEMNVSTLELGDSALYLCASSLVASGANVLTFGAGSRLTVL.

CDR3 region: CASSLNSRTGSYEQYF. Here the CDR3 DNA reads TGTGCCAGCAGCTTAAATAGTAGGACAGGGAGTTACGAGCAGTACTTC. The chain couples TRBV7-6 to TRBJ2-5; 8 positions agree with TRBD1. The DNA end lines up better with TRBJ2-7; the J call may be wrong. CDR1 is SGHVS and CDR2 is FNYEAQ in the germline V gene. The CDR3 is 16 residues long.

This clone has only a few counts. Mismatch with germline at one junction end may stem from a read error. The chain carries TRBV7-9 and TRBJ1-2, with TRBD1 matching over 10 bases. The CDR3 is 17 residues long. Germline CDR1 reads SEHNR; CDR2 reads FQNEAQ (reference sequence). As DNA, the CDR3 is TGTTCCAGCAGCTCCCGTACCGGGACAGGGGTGGACTATGGCTACACCTTC. Translated, it gives CSSSSRTGTGVDYGYTF.

The chain combines TRBV4-1 with TRBJ1-5; D is unclear. Trimming cost V 0 bases and J 5 bases, with 8 bases left between them. CDR1 and CDR2 (germline): MGHRA, YSYEKL. The CDR3 has 14 residues. The CDR3 DNA follows: TGCGCCAGCAGCCAAGATCTTGGGCATCAGCCCCAGCATTTT. It translates to CASSQDLGHQPQHF.

The gene calls are TRBV18 and TRBJ2-5; D unresolved. Between the trimmed V and J ends, which lost 2 bases and 2 bases, there was a span of 3 bases. The CDR3 covers 12 residues. Germline assignment: CDR1 KGHSH and CDR2 LQKENI. CDR3 in DNA: TGTGCCAGCTCACCAACTCAAGAGACCCAGTACTTC. It specifies CASSPTQETQYF.

The chain joins TRBV5-4 to TRBJ2-7; 8 positions match TRBD2. The CDR3 spans 14 residues. The germline V gene encodes CDR1 SGHNT and CDR2 YYREEE (reference sequence). Trimming cost V 6 bases and J 0 bases; bases outside gene matches: 5. The CDR3 sequence is CASMERESSYEQYF. CDR3 nucleotides: TGTGCCAGCATGGAGCGGGAGTCCTCCTACGAGCAGTACTTC.

V and J are TRBV28 and TRBJ2-7; tentative D call: TRBD2 (7 bases). This CDR3 region has 14 residues. With 3 bases removed from V and 2 bases from J, the gap between germline ends came to 11 bases. Germline V gene sequence: CDR1 MDHEN, CDR2 SYDVKM. Here the CDR3 reads CASSFRGATYEQYF. The DNA for the CDR3 is TGTGCCAGCAGTTTCCGGGGGGCCACCTACGAGCAGTACTTC.

The chain employs TRBV28 and TRBJ2-2, with a tentative D call TRBD1 (6 bases). CDR1 and CDR2 from the germline V gene are MDHEN and SYDVKM. This CDR3 region has 12 residues. Trimming removed 7 bases from V and 11 bases from J, with 14 bases in between. This chain's CDR3 is CASTSDSPELFF. The CDR3 DNA is TGTGCCAGCACCTCGGACAGCCCCGAGCTGTTTTTT.

The rearrangement links TRBV5-1 to TRBJ2-7; TRBD1 is a possible D gene (5 bases). CDR1 and CDR2 from the germline V gene are SGHRS and YFSETQ. This CDR3 has 15 residues. V was clipped by 1 base and J by 0 bases, with 11 bases between them. In DNA, the CDR3 is TGCGCCAGCAGCTTGCCCCAGGGTAACTCCTACGAGCAGTACTTC. Translation: CASSLPQGNSYEQYF. The whole variable domain, filled in from reference TRBV5-1 and TRBJ2-7, reads KAGVTQTPRYLIKTRGQQVTLSCSPISGHRSVSWYQQTPGQGLQFLFEYFSETQRNKGNFPGRFSGRQFSNSRSEMNVSTLELGDSALYLCASSLPQGNSYEQYFGPGTRLTVT.

The chain has TRBV15 and TRBJ1-2; D is ambiguous. V lost 3 bases and J lost 4, with 15 bases in between. This CDR3 has 15 residues. The V gene's germline CDR1 is LNHNV and CDR2 YYDKDF (reference sequence). CDR3 nucleotide sequence: TGTGCCACCAGCAGGCTCGCGGGGTCGAGCTATGGCTACACCTTC. Protein: CATSRLAGSSYGYTF.

The rearrangement links TRBV4-2 to TRBJ2-5; no reliable D call. This CDR3 has 13 residues. V was cut by 0 bases and J by 5 bases, with 7 bases left in between. Germline V gene lookup returns CDR1 LGHNA and CDR2 YNFKEQ. The CDR3 sequence is CASSQDVEETQYF. The CDR3 DNA is TGTGCCAGCAGCCAAGATGTTGAGGAGACCCAGTACTTC.

The chain joins TRBV10-3 to TRBJ1-1; 7 bases line up with TRBD1. The CDR3 contains 15 residues. V shed 10 bases, J shed 2 bases, and the junction held 13 bases outside the gene matches. CDR1 ENHRY and CDR2 SYGVKD come from the germline V gene. CDR3 bases: TGTGCCACCTCTACCCGGACAGGAAGCAACACTGAAGCTTTCTTT. It codes for CATSTRTGSNTEAFF.

This clone was seen just once. This sequence joins TRBV5-4 and TRBJ2-1; a possible D gene is TRBD2 (5 bases). The V and J ends lost 5 bases and 4 bases respectively, with 13 bases between them. This CDR3 is built from 14 residues. Germline V CDR1 and CDR2: SGHNT, YYREEE (reference sequence). CDR3 sequence (DNA): TGTGCCAGCAGTAGACACGGGGATTACAATGAGCAGTTCTTC. Its translation: CASSRHGDYNEQFF.

The count of this clone is one. The chain is built from TRBV7-9 and TRBJ1-2, with a possible D match to TRBD1 (6 bases). CDR3 size: 13 residues. Trimming took off 1 base at V and 8 bases at J, with 11 bases between the two ends. Germline CDR1 SEHNR, CDR2 FQNEAQ (reference sequence). The CDR3 loop is CASSLGQGWGYTF. CDR3 DNA sequence: TGTGCCAGCAGCTTAGGCCAGGGGTGGGGCTACACCTTC.

The chain carries TRBV27 and TRBJ2-1, with a possible D match to TRBD2 (6 bases). The CDR3 length is 16 residues. Germline-derived CDR1 and CDR2 are MNHEY and SMNVEV (reference sequence). Trimming removed 0 bases at V and 0 bases at J, with 9 bases between. In nucleotides, the CDR3 is TGTGCCAGCAGTTTATCCGGGGAGGCCTCCTACAATGAGCAGTTCTTC. Its translation is CASSLSGEASYNEQFF.

The chain uses TRBV10-3 and TRBJ2-5, with TRBD1 matching 10 bases. TRBJ2-7 explains the end of the DNA better; the J call may be wrong. The germline CDR1 and CDR2 sequences are ENHRY and SYGVKD. This CDR3 comprises 15 residues. The CDR3, as DNA: TGTGCCATCAGGGCGCCGGACAGGGGGAACGGCGAGCAGTACTTC. Its translation: CAIRAPDRGNGEQYF.

This chain connects TRBV2 to TRBJ2-5; a possible D gene is TRBD1 (6 bases). This CDR3 region has 11 residues. Trimming removed 6 bases at V and 5 bases at J, with 7 bases between. Germline CDR1 is SNHLY and CDR2 is FYNNEI. Here the CDR3 DNA reads TGTGCCAGCAGGGACAGTGAGACCCAGTACTTC. This translates into CASRDSETQYF.

The V and J genes are TRBV30 and TRBJ1-2; D not resolved. V lost 3 bases and J lost 4, with 12 bases in between. The length of the CDR3 is 13 residues. Germline V gene sequence: CDR1 GTSNPN, CDR2 SVGIG (reference sequence). The CDR3 loop is CAWSPTSGYGYTF. DNA for the CDR3: TGTGCCTGGAGCCCTACTTCCGGCTATGGCTACACCTTC.

The chain recombines TRBV10-2 with TRBJ1-5, with TRBD1 matching 9 bases. The CDR3 consists of 16 residues. Germline CDR1 reads WSHSY; CDR2 reads SAAADI. Unmatched junction bases numbered 7, after V lost 3 bases and J lost 4 bases. CDR3 coding DNA: TGCGCCAGCAGTGACCTGGGACAGGGCTTTAATCAGCCCCAGCATTTT. Protein: CASSDLGQGFNQPQHF.

The V and J genes are TRBV6-5 and TRBJ1-2, with 7 bases that match TRBD1. The CDR3 consists of 13 residues. J lost 6 bases, V lost 5 bases, and 6 bases had no gene match. CDR1 is MNHEY, CDR2 SVGAGI, per germline. This CDR3 is CASSRQGLDGYTF. CDR3 nucleotide sequence: TGTGCCAGCAGTCGACAGGGATTAGATGGCTACACCTTC.

V is TRBV2 and J is TRBJ2-7, with 7 nucleotides matching TRBD2. The CDR3 loop spans 14 amino acids. The germline gives CDR1 SNHLY, CDR2 FYNNEI. V lost 7 bases to trimming and J lost 1 base; unmatched junction nucleotides: 7. CDR3 protein: CASTKREDSYEQYF. CDR3 coding DNA: TGTGCCAGCACCAAGCGGGAAGATTCCTACGAGCAGTACTTC. The entire variable domain, with the rest obtained from reference TRBV2 and TRBJ2-7, is as follows: EPEVTQTPSHQVTQMGQEVILRCVPISNHLYFYWYRQILGQKVEFLVSFYNNEISEKSEIFDDQFSVERPDGSNFTLKIRSTKLEDSAMYFCASTKREDSYEQYFGPGTRLTVT.

This chain joins TRBV18 and TRBJ2-2, with 7 bases lining up with TRBD1. Unmatched junction bases numbered 3, after V lost 2 bases and J lost 6 bases. The CDR3 runs to 14 residues. Germline lookup yields CDR1 KGHSH and CDR2 LQKENI. The DNA of the CDR3 is TGTGCCAGCTCACCAGTTCAGGGGGCCGGGGAGCTGTTTTTT. It codes for CASSPVQGAGELFF.

The V call is TRBV28, the J call TRBJ2-7, with a weak D call TRBD2 (7 bases). Matching the DNA end better, TRBJ2-5 makes the J call doubtful. This CDR3 is built from 15 residues. From germline, CDR1 is MDHEN and CDR2 SYDVKM. The DNA for the CDR3 is TGTGCCAGCAGTTTATTTACAGGGAGGGGAGAGACCCAGTACTTC. Translated: CASSLFTGRGETQYF.

J is TRBJ1-1 and V is TRBV7-9; D perhaps matches TRBD1 (5 bases). V gave up 0 bases and J gave up 0 bases, with 8 bases separating them. The CDR3 runs 15 residues. Germline CDR1 SEHNR, CDR2 FQNEAQ (reference sequence). The DNA of the CDR3 is TGTGCCAGCAGCTTAGCGAAGGACATGAACACTGAAGCTTTCTTT. This translates into CASSLAKDMNTEAFF.

V and J are TRBV28 and TRBJ2-3, with TRBD1 matching over 7 bases. Germline values: CDR1 MDHEN, CDR2 SYDVKM. CDR3 length: 18 amino acids. The trim removed 6 bases at V and 0 bases at J, leaving 15 bases unmatched. DNA of the CDR3: TGTGCCAGCAGCCCCCCGGCAGGGGGTACAGATAGCACAGATACGCAGTATTTT. This encodes CASSPPAGGTDSTDTQYF.

V usage is TRBV5-1 and J usage is TRBJ1-2; D is uncertain. With 1 base removed from V and 6 bases from J, the gap between germline ends came to 16 bases. In germline, CDR1 is SGHRS, CDR2 YFSETQ. This CDR3 is 15 amino acids long. CDR3 region: CASSLYVAGTDGYTF. CDR3 DNA: TGCGCCAGCAGCTTGTATGTTGCGGGAACGGATGGCTACACCTTC.

This clone was detected only a few times. The chain employs TRBV30 and TRBJ2-7, with TRBD2 identical over 7 bases. CDR1 and CDR2 (germline): GTSNPN, SVGIG (reference sequence). The CDR3 contains 14 residues. After removal of 4 bases from V and 7 bases from J, the junction contained 13 bases not matched to a gene. CDR3 coding DNA: TGTGCCTGGACCCGGGCGGGAGTTCGTGGGGAGCAGTACTTC. Its protein is CAWTRAGVRGEQYF.